The 26 T cell receptor beta chains reported below all come from one sample, sequenced in a study of T cell changes during pregnancy in multiple sclerosis. This table comes from immunoSEQ multiplex PCR, and its TCRdb copy is limited to in-frame clones, with some not included. The data show tens of thousands of clones, with nearly 95% seen just once and under 1.2% held by the top ten. Sequences were derived from peripheral blood, sampled in the second trimester of pregnancy. These TCRs come from a female donor with multiple sclerosis, enrolled in a pregnancy study.

This chain links TRBV27 with TRBJ2-7; 7 nucleotides line up with TRBD1. The CDR3 covers 15 residues. V gave up 3 bases and J gave up 2 bases; unmatched junction bases: 7. CDR1 MNHEY and CDR2 SMNVEV come from the germline V gene (reference sequence). DNA of the CDR3: TGTGCCAGCAGTTTCGCGACAGGGCCGACCTACGAGCAGTACTTC. As protein: CASSFATGPTYEQYF.

This clone came up once. The chain couples TRBV19 to TRBJ1-2; 12 bases align to TRBD1. V was pared by 5 bases and J by 8 bases, with 6 bases of the junction left unmatched. The CDR3 spans 14 residues. The germline V gene has CDR1 LNHDA and CDR2 SQIVND (reference sequence). Here the CDR3 DNA reads TGTGCCAGTAGTTTGGGACAGGGGGCGCGAGGCTACACCTTC. This translates into CASSLGQGARGYTF.

CDR3 in amino acids: CASSGTRTDTQYF. The CDR3, as DNA: TGTGCCAGCAGCGGGACACGTACAGATACGCAGTATTTT. The genes are TRBV9 and TRBJ2-3, with a weak D call TRBD1 (5 bases). In germline, CDR1 is SGDLS, CDR2 YYNGEE. The CDR3 is 13 residues long. The germline V and J ends were trimmed by 3 bases and 3 bases, with 8 bases remaining between them.

V gene TRBV29-1 combines with J gene TRBJ2-1, with D hard to call. This CDR3 is built from 12 residues. The germline CDR1 and CDR2 sequences are SQVTM and ANQGSEA. Trimming stripped 3 bases from V and 7 bases from J, with 10 bases between. The CDR3 region has the DNA TGCAGCGTTGAGAGTTTATCTAATGAGCAGTTCTTC. Protein: CSVESLSNEQFF.

The V gene is TRBV6-6, the J gene TRBJ1-2; maybe TRBD1 (5 bases). The V end lost 7 bases, the J end lost 7 bases, and 22 bases lay between the germline ends. This CDR3 has 15 residues. Germline assignment: CDR1 MNHNY and CDR2 SVGAGI (reference sequence). The CDR3 coding sequence is TGTGCCAGCATCCCACGACGGGGAGGGGCGGGTGGCTACACCTTC. Encoded protein: CASIPRRGGAGGYTF.

The chain carries TRBV7-9 and TRBJ1-1, with D unresolved. The V and J ends lost 0 bases and 1 base respectively, with 9 bases between them. This CDR3 comprises 15 residues. Looked up from germline, CDR1 is SEHNR and CDR2 is FQNEAQ (reference sequence). The CDR3 loop reads CASSLAWAENTEAFF. The CDR3 coding sequence is TGTGCCAGCAGCTTAGCGTGGGCAGAGAACACTGAAGCTTTCTTT.

V and J are TRBV11-1 and TRBJ2-7; 8 bases are shared with TRBD1. The CDR3 is made up of 15 amino acids. The V segment lost 2 bases and the J segment 5 bases; nucleotides outside the gene matches: 8. Germline V gene sequence: CDR1 SGHAT, CDR2 FQDESV (reference sequence). The DNA for the CDR3 is TGTGCCAGCAGCTTAACGGACAGGGTCGCAAACGAGCAGTACTTC. This encodes CASSLTDRVANEQYF. Combining the CDR3 with reference TRBV11-1 and TRBJ2-7 gives the whole variable domain EAEVAQSPRYKITEKSQAVAFWCDPISGHATLYWYRQILGQGPELLVQFQDESVVDDSQLPKDRFSAERLKGVDSTLKIQPAELGDSAMYLCASSLTDRVANEQYFGPGTRLTVT.

V usage is TRBV7-9 and J usage is TRBJ2-5; D possibly corresponds to TRBD1 (7 bases). The CDR3 is 15 residues long. Deletions cut 5 bases from V and 1 base from J, with 14 bases between. Germline V gene lookup returns CDR1 SEHNR and CDR2 FQNEAQ (reference sequence). The CDR3 is CASSRRDSPQETQYF. The CDR3 nucleotides read TGTGCCAGCAGCAGGCGGGACAGCCCCCAAGAGACCCAGTACTTC.

The V and J genes are TRBV7-8 and TRBJ1-1; maybe TRBD1 (5 bases). The V end lost 3 bases, the J end lost 1 base, and 9 bases lay between the germline ends. Germline-derived CDR1 and CDR2 are SGHVS and FQNEAQ. The CDR3 spans 14 residues. CDR3 residues: CASSFKTANTEAFF. The CDR3 DNA sequence: TGTGCCAGCAGCTTTAAGACAGCGAACACTGAAGCTTTCTTT.

The gene calls are TRBV4-1 and TRBJ2-7, with TRBD2 identical over 12 bases. The CDR3 is made up of 17 amino acids. The junction had 5 bases not matched to a gene; V was cut back by 1 base and J by 1 base. Germline loops: CDR1 MGHRA, CDR2 YSYEKL. The CDR3 sequence is CASSQGLAGDLSYEQYF. The CDR3, as DNA: TGCGCCAGCAGCCAAGGACTAGCGGGAGATTTGTCCTACGAGCAGTACTTC.

The rearrangement joins TRBV27 to TRBJ2-6, with unresolved D. Germline V gene data show CDR1 as MNHEY and CDR2 as SMNVEV (reference sequence). The V and J ends lost 4 bases and 3 bases respectively, with 4 bases between them. The CDR3 is 13 residues long. The CDR3 loop is CASSSGGANVLTF. CDR3 nucleotides: TGTGCCAGCAGTTCAGGTGGGGCCAACGTCCTGACTTTC.

The V and J genes are TRBV2 and TRBJ1-2, with D possibly TRBD1 on 6 matching bases. V was trimmed by 6 bases and J by 3 bases, leaving 14 bases between them. The germline V gene encodes CDR1 SNHLY and CDR2 FYNNEI. This CDR3 contains 14 residues. CDR3 sequence reads: CASRENKGDYGYTF. In DNA, the CDR3 is TGTGCCAGCAGAGAAAACAAGGGGGACTATGGCTACACCTTC.

As DNA, the CDR3 is TGTGCCAGCAGGGGACAGGGGGCAATAAATCAGCCCCAGCATTTT. This gives the protein CASRGQGAINQPQHF. This sequence joins TRBV6-1 and TRBJ1-5; 12 nucleotides align to TRBD1. Trimming removed 6 bases from V and 4 bases from J; junction bases left unmatched: 4. CDR3 size: 15 residues. Per the germline V gene, CDR1 is MNHNS and CDR2 is SASEGT.

The CDR3 DNA follows: TGCGCCAGCAGCCAAACAGGGGGCTCCTACGAGCAGTACTTC. It yields the protein CASSQTGGSYEQYF. The chain employs TRBV4-1 and TRBJ2-7, with 8 bases aligning to TRBD1. The CDR3 contains 14 residues. V gave up 2 bases and J gave up 0 bases; unmatched junction bases: 0. The germline gives CDR1 MGHRA, CDR2 YSYEKL.

The chain recombines TRBV2 with TRBJ2-7; 9 bases map to TRBD2. V shed 5 bases, J shed 5 bases, and the junction held 10 bases outside the gene matches. Germline loops: CDR1 SNHLY, CDR2 FYNNEI. The CDR3 spans 15 residues. CDR3: CASSPIQREDNEQYF. DNA for the CDR3: TGTGCCAGCAGTCCGATACAGCGGGAGGACAACGAGCAGTACTTC. Filled out from reference TRBV2 and TRBJ2-7, the complete variable domain reads EPEVTQTPSHQVTQMGQEVILRCVPISNHLYFYWYRQILGQKVEFLVSFYNNEISEKSEIFDDQFSVERPDGSNFTLKIRSTKLEDSAMYFCASSPIQREDNEQYFGPGTRLTVT.

This clone was observed once. The chain recombines TRBV13 with TRBJ2-7; TRBD1 aligns across 8 bases. Germline trimming cut 5 bases from V and 3 bases from J; bases unmatched to any gene: 6. CDR3 length: 14 amino acids. Germline V gene data show CDR1 as PRHDT and CDR2 as FYEKMQ (reference sequence). CDR3 sequence: CASSPGTGHYEQYF. The CDR3 DNA reads TGTGCCAGCAGCCCCGGGACAGGACACTACGAGCAGTACTTC.

V usage is TRBV12-5 and J usage is TRBJ2-3; tentative D call: TRBD2 (6 bases). Germline CDR1 reads LGHNT; CDR2 reads FRNRAP. The CDR3 spans 15 residues. The V and J ends lost 1 base and 0 bases respectively, with 8 bases between them. The CDR3 protein is CASGLGGTSTDTQYF. The CDR3 bases are TGTGCTAGTGGTTTGGGCGGGACTAGCACAGATACGCAGTATTTT.

This chain joins TRBV19 and TRBJ1-2; no clear D. V gave up 9 bases and J gave up 2 bases, with 16 bases separating them. This CDR3 region has 14 residues. CDR1 and CDR2 from the germline V gene are LNHDA and SQIVND (reference sequence). The CDR3 is CASLPYGRNYGYTF. The CDR3 bases are TGTGCCAGCCTCCCGTACGGCAGGAACTATGGCTACACCTTC.

This sequence joins TRBV4-1 and TRBJ2-7; D is perhaps TRBD2 (5 bases). The CDR3 spans 14 residues. CDR1 and CDR2 from the germline V gene are MGHRA and YSYEKL. V dropped 1 base and J dropped 2 bases, with 9 bases sitting between them. In nucleotides, the CDR3 is TGCGCCAGCAGCCAAGGTCTCGGGGCCTACGAGCAGTACTTC. It codes for CASSQGLGAYEQYF.

Only one count was recorded for this clone. J is TRBJ1-4 and V is TRBV4-1; possibly TRBD1 for D (6 bases). V lost 5 bases, J lost 8 bases, and 6 bases lay in between. CDR1 and CDR2 from the germline V gene are MGHRA and YSYEKL. The CDR3 length is 11 residues. Written as DNA, the CDR3 is TGCGCCAGCAGCAGGGGGGAAAAACTGTTTTTT. Translated, it gives CASSRGEKLFF.

V usage is TRBV5-4 and J usage is TRBJ2-7; TRBD2 aligns across 16 bases. CDR1 and CDR2 (germline): SGHNT, YYREEE (reference sequence). V lost 3 bases, J lost 6 bases, and 9 bases stayed unmatched. This CDR3 is 17 amino acids long. The CDR3 spells CASSSGTSGRAVTEQYF. In nucleotides, the CDR3 is TGTGCCAGCAGCTCAGGGACTAGCGGGAGGGCGGTTACCGAGCAGTACTTC.

The chain uses TRBV6-5 and TRBJ1-1; no clear D. The CDR3 has 13 amino acids. Germline V gives CDR1 MNHEY, CDR2 SVGAGI. With 4 bases removed from V and 1 base from J, the gap between germline ends came to 7 bases. This CDR3 is CASSWASNTEAFF. In DNA, the CDR3 is TGTGCCAGCAGTTGGGCTTCGAACACTGAAGCTTTCTTT.

This chain connects TRBV7-3 to TRBJ1-2; D is possibly TRBD1 (5 bases). CDR1 is SGHTA, CDR2 FQGTGA, per germline. V was clipped by 5 bases and J by 5 bases, with 12 bases between them. The CDR3 length is 13 residues. The CDR3 loop reads CASSLRQSYGYTF. As DNA, the CDR3 is TGTGCCAGCAGCCTTAGACAGTCTTATGGCTACACCTTC.

This clone came up once. This sequence joins TRBV19 and TRBJ2-1; 10 positions agree with TRBD2. V shed 6 bases, J shed 7 bases, and the junction held 9 bases outside the gene matches. The germline CDR1 and CDR2 sequences are LNHDA and SQIVND (reference sequence). The CDR3 is 15 amino acids. CDR3 nucleotide sequence: TGTGCCAGTAGCTCTAGCGGGGGTCTACTGAATGAGCAGTTCTTC. Translating it yields CASSSSGGLLNEQFF. Variable domain in full (rest from reference TRBV19 and TRBJ2-1): DGGITQSPKYLFRKEGQNVTLSCEQNLNHDAMYWYRQDPGQGLRLIYYSQIVNDFQKGDIAEGYSVSREKKESFPLTVTSAQKNPTAFYLCASSSSGGLLNEQFFGPGTRLTVL.

The chain uses TRBV6-1 and TRBJ1-5, with TRBD1 as a possible D gene (5 bases). This CDR3 is 15 amino acids long. CDR1 and CDR2 (germline): MNHNS, SASEGT. The V and J ends lost 6 bases and 0 bases respectively, with 12 bases between them. CDR3: CASRPQDYSNQPQHF. The CDR3 DNA follows: TGTGCCAGCAGACCACAGGATTATAGCAATCAGCCCCAGCATTTT.

This chain joins TRBV5-1 and TRBJ2-7; D is ambiguous. Germline loops: CDR1 SGHRS, CDR2 YFSETQ. The germline V and J ends were trimmed by 4 bases and 3 bases, with 8 bases remaining between them. The CDR3 runs 12 residues. CDR3 in DNA: TGCGCCAGCAGCGAAACAGACTACGAGCAGTACTTC. Translated: CASSETDYEQYF.